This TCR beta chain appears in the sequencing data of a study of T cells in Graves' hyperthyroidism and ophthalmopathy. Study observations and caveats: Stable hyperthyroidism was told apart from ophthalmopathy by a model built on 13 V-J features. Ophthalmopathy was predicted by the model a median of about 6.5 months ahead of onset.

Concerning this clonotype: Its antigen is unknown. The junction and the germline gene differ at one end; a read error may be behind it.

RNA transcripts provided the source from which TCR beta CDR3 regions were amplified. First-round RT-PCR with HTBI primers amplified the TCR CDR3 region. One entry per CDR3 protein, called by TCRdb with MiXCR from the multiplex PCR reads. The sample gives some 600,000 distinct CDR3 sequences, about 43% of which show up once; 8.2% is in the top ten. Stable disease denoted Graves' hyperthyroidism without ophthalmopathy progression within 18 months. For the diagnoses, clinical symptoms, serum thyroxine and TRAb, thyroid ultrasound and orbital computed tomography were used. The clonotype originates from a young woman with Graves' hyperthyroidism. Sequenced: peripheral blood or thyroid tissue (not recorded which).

CDR3 residues: CAGSLAGKHGYTF. In DNA, the CDR3 is TGTGCCGGCAGCTTAGCGGGGAAACATGGCTACACCTTC. The V gene is TRBV7-2, the J gene TRBJ1-2; unclear D gene. The CDR3 runs 13 residues. Germline loops: CDR1 SGHTA, CDR2 FQGNSA.